A selection of T cell receptor beta chains follows, all from one sample in a study of PD-1 blockade in classical Hodgkin lymphoma. Profiling relied on immunoSEQ multiplex PCR, and the TCRdb table lists in-frame clones only, not all of them. In the table there are approximately 61,000 clones, 80% to 90% of which are singletons. Sequenced material: peripheral blood mononuclear cells (PBMCs), taken at baseline. These receptors were taken from a human donor with classical Hodgkin lymphoma. Both conserved end residues are part of each CDR3. D genes are given only for firm matches. Clone size is stated in some rows and not others, as once, few, many or a class when expanded.

d_gene,abundance,j_gene,v_gene,CDR3aa,CDR3nt
TRBD2,NA,TRBJ2-3,TRBV7-9,CALCGGRDTQYF,TGTGCCCTCTGCGGGGGTCGAGATACGCAGTATTTT
NA,NA,TRBJ1-1,TRBV19,CASSIGGATEAFF,TGTGCCAGTAGTATAGGAGGGGCCACTGAAGCTTTCTTT
NA,NA,TRBJ1-2,TRBV5-6,CASMAGASYGYTF,TGTGCCAGCATGGCGGGTGCTAGCTATGGCTACACCTTC
NA,NA,TRBJ2-7,TRBV19,CASSISGGPMAEQYF,TGTGCCAGTAGTATATCCGGCGGTCCCATGGCCGAGCAGTACTTC
NA,NA,TRBJ1-3,TRBV5-6,CASNGAGNTIYF,TGTGCCAGCAACGGGGCTGGAAACACCATATATTTT
TRBD2,NA,TRBJ2-1,TRBV9,CASCPFTIAGGSNEQFF,TGTGCCAGCTGCCCATTTACCATAGCGGGGGGCAGCAATGAGCAGTTCTTC
TRBD1,NA,TRBJ2-7,TRBV29-1,CSVPGQGGAYEQYF,TGCAGCGTACCTGGACAGGGGGGAGCCTACGAGCAGTACTTC
TRBD2,NA,TRBJ2-7,TRBV5-1,CASRDEAGVSYEQYF,TGCGCCAGCAGGGACGAGGCGGGGGTATCCTACGAGCAGTACTTC
NA,NA,TRBJ1-1,TRBV7-9,CASSSTGNTEAFF,TGTGCCAGCAGCTCCACAGGGAACACTGAAGCTTTCTTT
TRBD2,NA,TRBJ2-1,TRBV6-1,CASSDRGGAMDEQFF,TGTGCCAGCAGTGATCGCGGGGGGGCCATGGATGAGCAGTTCTTC
NA,NA,TRBJ1-6,TRBV11-2,CASSLDRVVGTNSPLHF,TGTGCCAGCAGCTTAGATCGGGTCGTAGGGACTAATTCACCCCTCCACTTT
TRBD1,NA,TRBJ2-7,TRBV18,CASSRDRGSEQYF,TGTGCCAGCTCACGGGACAGGGGTAGCGAGCAGTACTTC
TRBD1,few,TRBJ2-2,TRBV11-1,CASNLPGQGTPGELFF,TGTGCCAGCAATTTACCGGGACAGGGGACCCCCGGGGAGCTGTTTTTT
NA,NA,TRBJ1-4,TRBV7-9,CASSLAGFNEKLFF,TGTGCCAGCAGCTTAGCCGGATTTAATGAAAAACTGTTTTTT
NA,NA,TRBJ2-7,TRBV7-9,CASSLDDYEQYF,TGTGCCAGCAGCTTAGACGACTACGAGCAGTACTTC
TRBD1,NA,TRBJ1-2,TRBV7-2,CASRPGTANYGYTF,TGTGCCAGCAGGCCCGGGACAGCAAACTATGGCTACACCTTC
NA,NA,TRBJ2-5,TRBV27,CASSFSGIQETQYF,TGTGCCAGCAGTTTCTCGGGGATCCAAGAGACCCAGTACTTC
TRBD1,NA,TRBJ2-7,TRBV9,CASSVKGTGQGDEQYF,TGTGCCAGCAGCGTAAAGGGGACCGGACAGGGCGACGAGCAGTACTTC
NA,few,TRBJ2-5,TRBV5-4,CASSLPDQETQYF,TGTGCCAGCAGCTTGCCAGACCAAGAGACCCAGTACTTC
NA,NA,TRBJ2-5,TRBV7-5,CARSRTTSGAVETQYF,TGTGCCAGAAGCAGAACGACTAGCGGGGCCGTGGAGACCCAGTACTTC
NA,NA,TRBJ1-2,TRBV29-1,CSVEYGAYGYTF,TGCAGCGTTGAATATGGGGCCTATGGCTACACCTTC
NA,NA,TRBJ1-2,TRBV27,CASSLSGGHLTTYGYTF,TGTGCCAGCAGTTTATCGGGGGGACACCTCACGACTTATGGCTACACCTTC
NA,NA,TRBJ2-5,TRBV7-3,CASARGQEETQYF,TGTGCCAGCGCTCGGGGCCAGGAGGAGACCCAGTACTTC
NA,NA,TRBJ1-2,TRBV6-6,CASMLPEGGYTF,TGTGCCAGCATGCTCCCGGAGGGTGGCTACACCTTC
NA,NA,TRBJ1-2,TRBV29-1,CSVEEGGNSYGYTF,TGCAGCGTTGAAGAAGGCGGGAACAGCTATGGCTACACCTTC
TRBD2,NA,TRBJ2-2,TRBV4-1,CASSQEPSGAFTGELFF,TGCGCCAGCAGCCAAGAGCCTAGCGGAGCCTTCACCGGGGAGCTGTTTTTT
TRBD1,NA,TRBJ2-2,TRBV5-1,CASSLDRGPGGELFF,TGCGCCAGCAGCTTGGACAGGGGCCCTGGCGGGGAGCTGTTTTTT
NA,NA,TRBJ2-7,TRBV30,CAWESLGNYEQYF,TGTGCCTGGGAGTCACTAGGAAACTACGAGCAGTACTTC
TRBD1,NA,TRBJ1-1,TRBV7-9,CASSTSRDRVEAFF,TGTGCCAGCAGCACGTCCCGGGACAGGGTTGAAGCTTTCTTT
NA,once,TRBJ1-4,TRBV6-1,CASRWQGFNEKLFF,TGTGCCAGTCGATGGCAGGGGTTTAATGAAAAACTGTTTTTT
NA,NA,TRBJ1-2,TRBV30,CAWSIGVGGVGYTF,TGTGCCTGGAGTATAGGGGTCGGTGGTGTCGGCTACACCTTC
NA,NA,TRBJ1-1,TRBV4-1,CASSQDLRNWGVAFF,TGCGCCAGCAGCCAAGATTTGCGTAATTGGGGGGTTGCTTTCTTT
NA,NA,TRBJ2-7,TRBV7-6,CASSQGQVGESPYEQYF,TGTGCCAGCAGCCAGGGACAAGTGGGGGAGAGTCCCTACGAGCAGTACTTC
NA,NA,TRBJ2-7,TRBV4-1,CASSQVSLFSYEQYF,TGCGCCAGCAGCCAAGTCTCACTCTTCTCCTACGAGCAGTACTTC
TRBD1,NA,TRBJ1-2,TRBV19,CASSADRAGWGYTF,TGTGCCAGTAGTGCGGACAGGGCAGGCTGGGGCTACACCTTC
TRBD2,NA,TRBJ2-1,TRBV27,CASSWGGGGTGEQFF,TGTGCCAGCAGTTGGGGCGGCGGGGGGACCGGTGAGCAGTTCTTC
NA,NA,TRBJ2-2,TRBV7-9,CASSQGGELFF,TGTGCCAGCAGCCAGGGCGGGGAGCTGTTTTTT
NA,NA,TRBJ1-3,TRBV5-1,CASSAGDSGNTIYF,TGCGCCAGCTCCGCAGGGGACTCTGGAAACACCATATATTTT
NA,NA,TRBJ1-2,TRBV6-6,CASSYSPRGYGYTF,TGTGCCAGCAGTTACTCGCCGCGAGGATATGGCTACACCTTC
NA,NA,TRBJ2-2,TRBV7-3,CASSLSSIGAGELFF,TGTGCCAGCAGCTTAAGTAGCATCGGGGCCGGGGAGCTGTTTTTT
TRBD2,NA,TRBJ2-1,TRBV5-4,CASSPGLAGEGHNEQFF,TGTGCCAGCAGCCCTGGACTAGCGGGGGAGGGTCACAATGAGCAGTTCTTC
NA,NA,TRBJ1-2,TRBV6-5,CASSYRRLDRTALTF,TGTGCCAGCAGTTACAGGAGGCTCGACAGGACTGCGCTCACCTTC
TRBD2,NA,TRBJ2-5,TRBV19,CASSSGLGGTQYF,TGTGCCAGTAGTTCTGGACTAGGAGGGACCCAGTACTTC
NA,NA,TRBJ2-7,TRBV7-2,CASSLGTASSYEQYF,TGTGCCAGCAGCTTAGGGACGGCGAGCTCCTACGAGCAGTACTTC
NA,NA,TRBJ2-5,TRBV30,CAWGQSQETQYF,TGTGCCTGGGGACAATCTCAAGAGACCCAGTACTTC
TRBD1,NA,TRBJ2-7,TRBV7-9,CASSGGTVGSYEQYF,TGTGCCAGCAGCGGTGGGACAGTTGGGTCCTACGAGCAGTACTTC
NA,NA,TRBJ1-5,TRBV9,CASSVGGATGPQHF,TGTGCCAGCAGCGTAGGGGGTGCGACTGGGCCCCAGCATTTT
NA,NA,TRBJ2-7,TRBV6-1,CASSEVESRQYF,TGTGCCAGCAGTGAAGTTGAGTCGCGGCAGTACTTC
TRBD1,NA,TRBJ2-7,TRBV7-9,CASSLPGGPIEQYF,TGTGCCAGCAGCTTGCCAGGGGGCCCTATCGAGCAGTACTTC
NA,once,TRBJ1-5,TRBV30,CAGGGAADQPQHF,TGTGCCGGGGGAGGGGCCGCCGATCAGCCCCAGCATTTT
TRBD2,NA,TRBJ2-5,TRBV10-2,CASSEAGGLGQETQYF,TGCGCCAGCAGTGAGGCGGGGGGCCTGGGGCAAGAGACCCAGTACTTC
NA,NA,TRBJ1-4,TRBV5-8,CASSLTPGTNEKLFF,TGTGCCAGCAGCTTGACGCCTGGGACTAATGAAAAACTGTTTTTT
NA,NA,TRBJ1-4,TRBV28,CASRFHEKLFF,TGTGCCAGCCGTTTCCATGAAAAACTGTTTTTT
TRBD2,NA,TRBJ2-1,TRBV4-1,CASTRLAGGNEQFF,TGCGCCAGCACTAGACTAGCGGGGGGCAATGAGCAGTTCTTC